This TCR beta chain appears in the sequencing data of a study of blood T cell repertoires in COVID-19. Study summary: Researchers got acute and convalescent COVID-19 samples from the United States, Italy and Spain.

Measured with immunoSEQ multiplex PCR; TCRdb has only the in-frame clones, and not every one. The sample lists about 270,000 clones; 80% to 95% were seen once. V lost 2 bases, J lost 2 bases, and 1 base stayed unmatched. Looked up from germline, CDR1 is MRHNA and CDR2 is SNTAGT. This CDR3 has 14 residues. Those enrolled in Seattle joined during active infection and were followed longitudinally afterward. This clone was counted between two and nine times. The sequencing input was peripheral blood. The rearrangement links TRBV6-4 to TRBJ2-3, with TRBD1 matching 7 bases. The clonotype was recovered from a person in their late teens or twenties with COVID-19, enrolled during active disease. The CDR3 protein is CASSDTGATDTQYF. CDR3 coding DNA: TGTGCCAGCAGTGACACAGGGGCCACAGATACGCAGTATTTT.